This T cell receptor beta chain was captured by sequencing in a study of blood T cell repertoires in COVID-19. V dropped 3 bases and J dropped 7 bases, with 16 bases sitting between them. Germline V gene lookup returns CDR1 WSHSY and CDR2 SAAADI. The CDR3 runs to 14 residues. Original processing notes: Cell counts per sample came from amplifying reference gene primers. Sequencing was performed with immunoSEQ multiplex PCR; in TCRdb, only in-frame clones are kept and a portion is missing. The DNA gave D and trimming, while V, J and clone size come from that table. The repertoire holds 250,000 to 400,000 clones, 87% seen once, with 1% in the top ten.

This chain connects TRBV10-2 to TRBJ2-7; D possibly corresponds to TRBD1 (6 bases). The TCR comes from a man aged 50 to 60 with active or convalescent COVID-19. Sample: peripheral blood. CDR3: CASSETGLLGEQYF. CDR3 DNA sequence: TGCGCCAGCAGTGAAACAGGGCTCTTGGGAGAGCAGTACTTC.